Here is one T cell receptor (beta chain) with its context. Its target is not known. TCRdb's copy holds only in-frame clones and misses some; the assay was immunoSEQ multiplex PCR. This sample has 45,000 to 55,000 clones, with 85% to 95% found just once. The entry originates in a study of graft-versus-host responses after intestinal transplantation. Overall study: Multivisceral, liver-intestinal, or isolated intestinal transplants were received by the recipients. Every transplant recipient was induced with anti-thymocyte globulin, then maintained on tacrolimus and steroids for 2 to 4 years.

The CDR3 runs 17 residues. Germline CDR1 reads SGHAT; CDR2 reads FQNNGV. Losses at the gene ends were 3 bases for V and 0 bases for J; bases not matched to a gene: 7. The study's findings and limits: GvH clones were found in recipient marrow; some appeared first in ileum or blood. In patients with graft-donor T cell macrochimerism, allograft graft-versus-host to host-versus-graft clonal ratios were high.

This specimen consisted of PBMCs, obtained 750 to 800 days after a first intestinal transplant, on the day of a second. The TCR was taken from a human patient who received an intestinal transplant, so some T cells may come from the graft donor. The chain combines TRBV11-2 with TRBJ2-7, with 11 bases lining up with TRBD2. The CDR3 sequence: CASSFRPGTSGSYEQYF. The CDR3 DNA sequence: TGTGCCAGCAGCTTTAGACCCGGGACTAGCGGCTCCTACGAGCAGTACTTC. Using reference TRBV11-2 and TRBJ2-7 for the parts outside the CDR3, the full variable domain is EAGVAQSPRYKIIEKRQSVAFWCNPISGHATLYWYQQILGQGPKLLIQFQNNGVVDDSQLPKDRFSAERLKGVDSTLKIQPAKLEDSAVYLCASSFRPGTSGSYEQYFGPGTRLTVT.